The 11 T cell receptor beta chains below all came from one sample that was sequenced in a study of cytomegalovirus exposure and HLA in healthy donors. 13 Jbeta primers and 60 Vbeta primers were used for the PCR. Produced via immunoSEQ multiplex PCR; TCRdb's table is partial and in-frame only. The table includes approximately 190,000 clones, around 83% detected once. Sequencing input: PBMCs. The receptor source for this set is a woman younger than 35 in good health and CMV-seronegative.

The chain uses TRBV10-3 and TRBJ1-1; no clear D. Germline CDR1 is ENHRY and CDR2 is SYGVKD. The CDR3 sequence is 15 residues long. V was pared by 3 bases and J by 1 base, with 12 bases between. The CDR3 sequence is CAISDPGAPNTEAFF. The CDR3 nucleotides read TGTGCCATCAGTGATCCAGGTGCTCCGAACACTGAAGCTTTCTTT.

CDR3 nucleotides: TGTGCCTGTACAAAATACAGTGACCCTTACGAGCAGTACTTC. This sequence encodes CACTKYSDPYEQYF. The genes are TRBV30 and TRBJ2-7; D is ambiguous. This CDR3 has 14 residues. The ends were cut back, 6 bases at V and 4 bases at J, with 19 bases in the middle. CDR1 is GTSNPN, CDR2 SVGIG, per germline (reference sequence).

The rearrangement links TRBV5-1 to TRBJ2-3; 7 positions agree with TRBD2. The J segment lost 2 bases and the V segment lost 4 bases, leaving 10 bases of the junction unmatched. CDR3 size: 16 residues. Germline CDR1 reads SGHRS; CDR2 reads YFSETQ. Here the CDR3 DNA reads TGCGCCAGCAGCCCCCTCCCCAGCGGGGACACAGATACGCAGTATTTT. Its protein is CASSPLPSGDTDTQYF. Combining the CDR3 with reference TRBV5-1 and TRBJ2-3 gives the whole variable domain KAGVTQTPRYLIKTRGQQVTLSCSPISGHRSVSWYQQTPGQGLQFLFEYFSETQRNKGNFPGRFSGRQFSNSRSEMNVSTLELGDSALYLCASSPLPSGDTDTQYFGPGTRLTVL.

Only one count was recorded for this clone. J is TRBJ2-1 and V is TRBV27; 9 bases fit TRBD2. Germline assignment: CDR1 MNHEY and CDR2 SMNVEV (reference sequence). The junction had 7 bases not matched to a gene; V was cut back by 7 bases and J by 6 bases. The CDR3 is 14 residues long. The CDR3, as DNA: TGTGCCAGCACCGACCTAGCGGGAAGCAATGAGCAGTTCTTC. Its protein product is CASTDLAGSNEQFF.

The rearrangement links TRBV10-1 to TRBJ2-7; maybe TRBD2 (7 bases). Germline V CDR1 and CDR2: WNHNN, SYGVQD (reference sequence). The CDR3 spans 14 residues. The V end was cut by 4 bases, the J end by 5 bases, with 15 bases between. The CDR3 coding sequence is TGCGCCAGCAGTGGAGGTCCGGGGGGCGACGAGCAGTACTTC. Protein product: CASSGGPGGDEQYF.

The sample holds one count of this clone. J is TRBJ2-7 and V is TRBV27; D is possibly TRBD1 (6 bases). Per germline, CDR1 MNHEY and CDR2 SMNVEV (reference sequence). Trimming shortened V by 4 bases and J by 4 bases, and 17 bases separated the two germline ends. The CDR3 is 15 amino acids. This CDR3 reads CASSSGQILGYEQYF. The CDR3 DNA is TGTGCCAGCAGTTCAGGACAGATTCTCGGATACGAGCAGTACTTC.

The rearrangement uses TRBV6-6 and TRBJ2-7; 9 bases agree with TRBD1. Per the germline V gene, CDR1 is MNHNY and CDR2 is SVGAGI (reference sequence). CDR3 length equals 15 residues. Trimming removed 2 bases from V and 6 bases from J; junction bases left unmatched: 8. CDR3 DNA sequence: TGTGCCAGCAGTTACGAGGGACAGGGTCAAGTCGAGCAGTACTTC. This gives the protein CASSYEGQGQVEQYF.

CDR3 amino acids: CASSPYVTGSDEKLFF. The CDR3 nucleotides are TGTGCCAGCTCACCATACGTGACAGGGTCGGATGAAAAACTGTTTTTT. This sequence joins TRBV18 and TRBJ1-4, with 7 bases matching TRBD1. V was clipped by 2 bases and J by 6 bases; unmatched bases: 9. The CDR3 extends over 16 amino acids. From germline, CDR1 is KGHSH and CDR2 LQKENI.

The chain employs TRBV28 and TRBJ2-7, with 9 positions matching TRBD2. V lost 2 bases, J lost 8 bases, and 7 bases stayed unmatched. The CDR3 extends over 14 amino acids. Germline values: CDR1 MDHEN, CDR2 SYDVKM. CDR3: CASSLTGTSFQQYF. The CDR3 DNA sequence: TGTGCCAGCAGTTTAACCGGGACTAGCTTCCAGCAGTACTTC.

CDR3 sequence reads: CASSFEAALETQYF. In nucleotides, the CDR3 is TGCGCCAGCAGCTTCGAGGCTGCACTAGAGACCCAGTACTTC. The chain recombines TRBV5-1 with TRBJ2-5; unclear D gene. CDR3 size: 14 residues. The V end lost 2 bases, the J end lost 4 bases, and 12 bases lay between the germline ends. Germline V CDR1 and CDR2: SGHRS, YFSETQ.

The chain recombines TRBV28 with TRBJ2-7; possible D gene TRBD1, 6 bases. Germline V lookup: CDR1 MDHEN, CDR2 SYDVKM. V was cut by 2 bases and J by 6 bases, with 20 bases left in between. This CDR3 comprises 16 residues. The CDR3 DNA reads as TGTGCCAGCAGTTTACTCCTTATACAGGGTACGGGCGAGCAGTACTTC. Its protein is CASSLLLIQGTGEQYF.